The 2 T cell receptor beta chains presented below share a single source sample, sequenced in a study of OX40 agonist ivuxolimab in advanced cancers. Only in-frame clones appear in the TCRdb table, and some are missing; sequencing was by immunoSEQ multiplex PCR. The sample holds 55,000 to 70,000 clones, around 86% seen once. The sequencing used CD4+ or CD8+ T cells sorted from blood, collected in a trial of the OX40 agonist ivuxolimab. The origin of the receptors is an adult with an advanced solid tumor such as melanoma, head and neck, liver or kidney cancer.

V and J are TRBV5-4 and TRBJ2-2; D unclear. In germline, CDR1 is SGHNT, CDR2 YYREEE (reference sequence). V was cut by 0 bases and J by 6 bases, with 6 bases left in between. The CDR3 runs to 13 residues. CDR3 amino acids: CASSLGGPGELFF. CDR3 bases: TGTGCCAGCAGCTTGGGGGGTCCCGGGGAGCTGTTTTTT. The whole variable domain, remainder taken from reference TRBV5-4 and TRBJ2-2, is ETGVTQSPTHLIKTRGQQVTLRCSSQSGHNTVSWYQQALGQGPQFIFQYYREEENGRGNFPPRFSGLQFPNYSSELNVNALELDDSALYLCASSLGGPGELFFGEGSRLTVL.

The rearrangement uses TRBV4-1 and TRBJ2-7; tentatively, D is TRBD1 or TRBD2 (6 bases each). The CDR3 is 14 amino acids. The V end lost 0 bases, the J end lost 5 bases, and 11 bases lay between the germline ends. CDR1 MGHRA and CDR2 YSYEKL come from the germline V gene. DNA of the CDR3: TGCGCCAGCAGCCAAGATCCCGGGGGCCACGAGCAGTACTTC. It is translated as CASSQDPGGHEQYF.